One and the same sample provided the 14 T cell receptor beta chains below, sequenced in a study of blood T cell repertoires in COVID-19. Profiling relied on immunoSEQ multiplex PCR, and the TCRdb table lists in-frame clones only, not all of them. This table holds 200,000 or so clones, 80% to 90% found once. Sequencing was done on a sample of peripheral blood. The source of these receptors is a man aged 50 to 60 with acute or convalescent COVID-19.

The chain combines TRBV29-1 with TRBJ2-7; D is perhaps TRBD1 (6 bases). Germline CDR1 is SQVTM and CDR2 is ANQGSEA. This CDR3 region has 13 residues. Trimming pared 6 bases from V and 6 bases from J, leaving 18 bases between. CDR3 sequence reads: CSVTSAGVGEQYF. Written as DNA, the CDR3 is TGCAGCGTCACGAGCGCAGGGGTGGGCGAGCAGTACTTC.

The CDR3, as DNA: TGTGCCAGCAGTTTTGGGGAGAGGCAGCCCCAGCATTTT. This gives the protein CASSFGERQPQHF. The rearrangement joins TRBV27 to TRBJ1-5; D unclear. The CDR3 length is 13 residues. Trimming took 3 bases from V and 7 from J, leaving 10 bases between them. The germline V gene has CDR1 MNHEY and CDR2 SMNVEV (reference sequence).

This clone was seen more than once but under ten times. The rearrangement links TRBV6-5 to TRBJ2-3; 10 nucleotides align to TRBD2. CDR3 length: 15 residues. Germline trimming cut 4 bases from V and 5 bases from J; bases unmatched to any gene: 6. CDR1 MNHEY and CDR2 SVGAGI come from the germline V gene. The CDR3, as DNA: TGTGCCAGCAGTTTAGCGGGGGGCCCCGTAGATACGCAGTATTTT. Its translation is CASSLAGGPVDTQYF.

The V and J genes are TRBV11-2 and TRBJ2-5; 10 positions match TRBD1. The germline CDR1 and CDR2 sequences are SGHAT and FQNNGV. J lost 0 bases, V lost 4 bases, and 5 bases had no gene match. The CDR3 spans 16 residues. This CDR3 is CASSSEDRGNQETQYF. In nucleotides, the CDR3 is TGTGCCAGCAGCTCAGAGGACAGGGGGAACCAAGAGACCCAGTACTTC.

This clone was seen a few times. The rearrangement links TRBV7-9 to TRBJ1-1; 9 bases are a match to TRBD1. CDR1 is SEHNR and CDR2 is FQNEAQ in the germline V gene (reference sequence). V dropped 3 bases and J dropped 4; count of bases not matched to a gene: 3. The CDR3 spans 14 residues. The CDR3 region is CASSFGQGSTEAFF. CDR3 nucleotides: TGTGCCAGCAGCTTTGGACAGGGGTCCACTGAAGCTTTCTTT.

This clone showed up just a few times. The chain couples TRBV2 to TRBJ1-4, with 7 nucleotides matching TRBD1. Unmatched junction bases numbered 4, after V lost 6 bases and J lost 6 bases. CDR3 length: 13 amino acids. The V gene's germline CDR1 is SNHLY and CDR2 FYNNEI. Written as DNA, the CDR3 is TGTGCCAGCAGCGGGGACAGCTATGAAAAACTGTTTTTT. Translating gives CASSGDSYEKLFF.

This clone came up once. The J gene is TRBJ1-1, the V gene TRBV2; D is unresolved. Trimming removed 7 bases from V and 0 bases from J, with 15 bases in between. The germline V gene encodes CDR1 SNHLY and CDR2 FYNNEI. This CDR3 comprises 15 residues. The CDR3 coding sequence is TGTGCCAGCACGAACATGTTGCCACTGAACACTGAAGCTTTCTTT. It encodes CASTNMLPLNTEAFF.

This rearrangement joins TRBV19 to TRBJ2-3; 9 positions agree with TRBD2. The CDR3 spans 16 residues. Trimming at V came to 2 bases and at J to 4 bases, leaving 7 bases not matched to a gene. Germline V gives CDR1 LNHDA, CDR2 SQIVND (reference sequence). The CDR3 nucleotides are TGTGCCAGTAGTATACTTAGCGGGGGCACCCCAGATACGCAGTATTTT. Translation: CASSILSGGTPDTQYF.

The chain recombines TRBV11-2 with TRBJ1-2; possible D gene TRBD1, 5 bases. The ends were cut back, 2 bases at V and 0 bases at J, with 16 bases in the middle. Germline-derived CDR1 and CDR2 are SGHAT and FQNNGV. The CDR3 has 17 residues. The CDR3 nucleotides are TGTGCCAGCAGCTTAAGAGGGGAGGCCCGAGCTAACTATGGCTACACCTTC. Translation: CASSLRGEARANYGYTF.

The chain employs TRBV19 and TRBJ1-1; D is possibly TRBD1 (6 bases). This CDR3 is built from 15 residues. Germline lookup yields CDR1 LNHDA and CDR2 SQIVND (reference sequence). V lost 3 bases to trimming and J lost 5 bases, with 16 bases between them. CDR3 residues: CASSMGGTLRTEAFF. The CDR3 nucleotides read TGTGCCAGTAGTATGGGGGGGACACTGAGGACTGAAGCTTTCTTT.

This clone appeared a few times. This CDR3 is CASSLYPGLTEAFF. The CDR3 region has the DNA TGTGCCAGCAGTTTATACCCAGGGCTCACTGAAGCTTTCTTT. The chain recombines TRBV27 with TRBJ1-1; maybe TRBD1 (5 bases). The germline gives CDR1 MNHEY, CDR2 SMNVEV (reference sequence). The CDR3 is 14 amino acids. V shed 1 base and J shed 4 bases, with 10 bases lying between them.

The J gene is TRBJ1-2, the V gene TRBV5-1; 9 bases line up with TRBD1. The CDR3 has 14 residues. CDR1 is SGHRS, CDR2 YFSETQ, per germline. The J segment lost 4 bases and the V segment lost 3 bases, leaving 4 bases of the junction unmatched. The CDR3 DNA follows: TGCGCCAGCAGCTCGGGACAGGGCCGCTATGGCTACACCTTC. Translation: CASSSGQGRYGYTF. Variable domain in full (rest from reference TRBV5-1 and TRBJ1-2): KAGVTQTPRYLIKTRGQQVTLSCSPISGHRSVSWYQQTPGQGLQFLFEYFSETQRNKGNFPGRFSGRQFSNSRSEMNVSTLELGDSALYLCASSSGQGRYGYTFGSGTRLTVV.

The chain is built from TRBV7-9 and TRBJ2-5; 9 bases map to TRBD2. The junction had 4 bases not matched to a gene; V was cut back by 2 bases and J by 0 bases. Per germline, CDR1 SEHNR and CDR2 FQNEAQ (reference sequence). CDR3 length: 16 amino acids. CDR3 loop: CASSLSSGTYQETQYF. The CDR3 DNA follows: TGTGCCAGCAGCTTATCTAGCGGGACGTACCAAGAGACCCAGTACTTC. The complete variable domain, with remaining parts taken from reference TRBV7-9 and TRBJ2-5, reads DTGVSQNPRHKITKRGQNVTFRCDPISEHNRLYWYRQTLGQGPEFLTYFQNEAQLEKSRLLSDRFSAERPKGSFSTLEIQRTEQGDSAMYLCASSLSSGTYQETQYFGPGTRLLVL.

The chain is built from TRBV18 and TRBJ2-7; 9 bases agree with TRBD1. Per germline, CDR1 KGHSH and CDR2 LQKENI. The CDR3 consists of 15 residues. Trimming at V came to 3 bases and at J to 5 bases, leaving 8 bases not matched to a gene. The CDR3: CASSPQGQGVDEQYF. In DNA, the CDR3 is TGTGCCAGCTCACCCCAGGGACAGGGTGTCGACGAGCAGTACTTC.